A selection of T cell receptor beta chains follows, all from one sample in a study of blood T cell repertoires in COVID-19. Only in-frame clones appear in the TCRdb table, and some are missing; sequencing was by immunoSEQ multiplex PCR. The sample consists of 210,000 or so clones, roughly nine tenths of them appearing once. Sequencing was carried out using peripheral blood. These TCRs come from a woman in her forties or fifties with acute or convalescent COVID-19. Both conserved end residues are part of each CDR3. A D gene is named only where the DNA matches it firmly. Expanded clones get a size class; other rows say once, few or many, or leave the size out.

clone size,V gene,D gene,J gene,CDR3 DNA,CDR3 protein
-,TRBV5-1,-,TRBJ2-3,TGCGCCAGCATGTCGCTATCTTTGACAGATACGCAGTATTTT,CASMSLSLTDTQYF
-,TRBV14,-,TRBJ2-1,TGTGCCAGCAGCCACCCGGGAGCGACCTACAATGAGCAGTTCTTC,CASSHPGATYNEQFF
-,TRBV5-6,TRBD1,TRBJ1-2,TGTGCCAGCAGCCGCATTGGGACAGCGGTAAAGGTTAATGGCTACACCTTC,CASSRIGTAVKVNGYTF
once,TRBV7-6,TRBD1,TRBJ1-1,TGTGCCAGCAGCGGATACAGGGGAGACACTGAAGCTTTCTTT,CASSGYRGDTEAFF
once,TRBV10-1,TRBD1,TRBJ1-1,TGCGCCAGCATGGCGACAGGGGGCCTGAACACTGAAGCTTTCTTT,CASMATGGLNTEAFF
-,TRBV7-7,TRBD2,TRBJ2-2,TGTGCCAGCAGCCCACTAGCGGGGAACACCGGGGAGCTGTTTTTT,CASSPLAGNTGELFF
-,TRBV5-4,-,TRBJ2-3,TGTGCCAGCAGGCTGGGACACCCCCTTGATACGCAGTATTTT,CASRLGHPLDTQYF
-,TRBV24-1,TRBD1,TRBJ1-5,TGTGCCACCAGCGCCGGGACAGGGGGTTATAGCAATCAGCCCCAGCATTTT,CATSAGTGGYSNQPQHF
-,TRBV12-5,-,TRBJ1-5,TGTGCTAGTGGGGAGAGGGAGGATCAGCCCCAGCATTTT,CASGEREDQPQHF
once,TRBV5-4,TRBD2,TRBJ2-1,TGTGCCAGCAGCCCCGTGGGTACTAGCGGGAACAATGAGCAGTTCTTC,CASSPVGTSGNNEQFF
-,TRBV5-4,TRBD2,TRBJ2-1,TGTGCCAGCAGCTGGGGACTAGCGGGAGGACAATACAATGAGCAGTTCTTC,CASSWGLAGGQYNEQFF
-,TRBV5-4,TRBD2,TRBJ2-1,TGTGCCAGCAGCTTGGAGGGCGGGAGCTCCTACAATGAGCAGTTCTTC,CASSLEGGSSYNEQFF
-,TRBV13,-,TRBJ1-1,TGTGCCAGCAGCTTAGTCGTGATAGAAGGCGGCACTGAAGCTTTCTTT,CASSLVVIEGGTEAFF
-,TRBV19,TRBD1,TRBJ2-3,TGTGCCAGTAGACCCCAAGGGGGCGGCACAGATACGCAGTATTTT,CASRPQGGGTDTQYF
-,TRBV5-6,-,TRBJ1-1,TGTGCCAGCGCGCTGCGGGGGATTAACACTGAAGCTTTCTTT,CASALRGINTEAFF
-,TRBV9,TRBD2,TRBJ2-1,TGTGCCAGCAGCGTAAGCGGGGGTTCTTCCAATGAGCAGTTCTTC,CASSVSGGSSNEQFF
-,TRBV7-2,TRBD2,TRBJ2-1,TGTGCCAGCAGTTTAGCGGGGGGGTACAATGAGCAGTTCTTC,CASSLAGGYNEQFF
-,TRBV30,-,TRBJ2-7,TGTGCCTGGAGTGTACTGAGCTACGAGCAGTACTTC,CAWSVLSYEQYF
once,TRBV4-3,TRBD2,TRBJ2-3,TGCGCCAGCAGTCGCGATAGCGGGGGGGCTGGAAAAGATACGCAGTATTTT,CASSRDSGGAGKDTQYF
-,TRBV9,TRBD2,TRBJ2-2,TGTGCCAGCAGCGTAGCTACGGGGGGGCAAGGCGGGGAGCTGTTTTTT,CASSVATGGQGGELFF
once,TRBV29-1,TRBD2,TRBJ2-7,TGCAGCGTTGCGACCGGGACTAGCTACGAGCAGTACTTC,CSVATGTSYEQYF
-,TRBV20-1,-,TRBJ1-2,TGCAGTGCTAGCCGGAGCTATGGCTACACCTTC,CSASRSYGYTF
-,TRBV29-1,-,TRBJ1-1,TGCAGCGTTGAAAATCATGGAGACAGGAACACTGAAGCTTTCTTT,CSVENHGDRNTEAFF
-,TRBV30,TRBD2,TRBJ2-3,TGTGCCTGGAGCGGGACTAGCGGGAGGGATACGCAGTATTTT,CAWSGTSGRDTQYF
-,TRBV24-1,-,TRBJ1-2,TGTGCCACCAGCCCTACGGGGGACTATGGCTACACCTTC,CATSPTGDYGYTF
-,TRBV7-2,TRBD1,TRBJ2-5,TGTGCCAGCAGCTTTACAGGGGGCGTTGGGGAGACCCAGTACTTC,CASSFTGGVGETQYF
-,TRBV6-2/TRBV6-3,-,TRBJ2-7,TGTGCCAGCAGCCCCCCCTGGCCAACCTACGAGCAGTACTTC,CASSPPWPTYEQYF
once,TRBV23-1,-,TRBJ1-5,TGCGCCAGCATTATCTCAGGCTCTGCTAACCTCCATCAGCCCCAGCATTTT,CASIISGSANLHQPQHF
-,TRBV12-3/TRBV12-4,-,TRBJ2-2,TGTGCCAGCTCCCCCCGGTACACCGGGGAGCTGTTTTTT,CASSPRYTGELFF
few,TRBV11-2,-,TRBJ1-1,TGTGCCAGCAGCCAGCCGGGACAGAACACTGAAGCTTTCTTT,CASSQPGQNTEAFF
few,TRBV11-2,TRBD1,TRBJ2-1,TGTGCCAGCAGCTCTCAATTCTGGACAGGGCCCTACAATGAGCAGTTCTTC,CASSSQFWTGPYNEQFF
-,TRBV27,TRBD2,TRBJ2-1,TGTGCCAGCATTTCCCCGACTAGCGGGAGGGCTGAGCAGTTCTTC,CASISPTSGRAEQFF
-,TRBV4-2,TRBD1,TRBJ1-6,TGTGCCAGCAGCGCCTTTCGACAGGGCTATAATTCACCCCTCCACTTT,CASSAFRQGYNSPLHF
-,TRBV7-9,-,TRBJ1-1,TGTGCCAGCAGCTCCAGGGTGACTGAAGCTTTCTTT,CASSSRVTEAFF
-,TRBV6-5,-,TRBJ1-1,TGTGCCAGCAGTTACTCGAGGAACACTGAAGCTTTCTTT,CASSYSRNTEAFF
-,TRBV20-1,-,TRBJ1-2,TGCAGTGCTAGTTGGGAGGGGTATGGCTACACCTTC,CSASWEGYGYTF
-,TRBV19,TRBD1,TRBJ1-3,TGTGCCACCTACAGGGGGGCTGGCTCTGGAAACACCATATATTTT,CATYRGAGSGNTIYF
-,TRBV6-6,-,TRBJ2-1,TGTGCCAGCAGTGCCCGCGGGGCCCTGAACTACAATGAGCAGTTCTTC,CASSARGALNYNEQFF
-,TRBV4-3,-,TRBJ2-1,TGCGCCAGCAGCCAAGAGGAAGCGCAGAGCTCCTACAATGAGCAGTTCTTC,CASSQEEAQSSYNEQFF
-,TRBV28,-,TRBJ1-1,TGTGCCAGCAAGGGAAACACGGGAGGAAGGACTGAAGCTTTCTTT,CASKGNTGGRTEAFF
-,TRBV7-8,-,TRBJ1-4,TGTGCCAGCAGCTGGGGACAAATTAATGAAAAACTGTTTTTT,CASSWGQINEKLFF
-,TRBV14,TRBD2,TRBJ2-1,TGTGCCAGCAGCCAAGATCGCGGGAGGGCCGGGGGTAATGAGCAGTTCTTC,CASSQDRGRAGGNEQFF
-,TRBV10-3,TRBD2,TRBJ2-3,TGTGCCATCAGTGATCCAGCGGGGGGCCGAGATACGCAGTATTTT,CAISDPAGGRDTQYF
few,TRBV23-1,-,TRBJ2-7,TGCGCCAGCAGCGGGGAGCCGCAGAGCTCCTACGAGCAGTACTTC,CASSGEPQSSYEQYF
once,TRBV28,-,TRBJ2-2,TGTGCCAGCAGTTTCCCAGGGTACGGGGAGCTGTTTTTT,CASSFPGYGELFF
-,TRBV2,-,TRBJ2-2,TGTGCCAGCAGTGAACGGGGCACCGGGGAGCTGTTTTTT,CASSERGTGELFF
-,TRBV10-1,TRBD2,TRBJ2-1,TGCGCCAGCAGTGATGGGGCTAGCGGGAGGCATGAGCAGTTCTTC,CASSDGASGRHEQFF
-,TRBV6-4,TRBD2,TRBJ2-3,TGTGCCAGCAGTGACTCTAGCGGGGGGGCCACAGATACGCAGTATTTT,CASSDSSGGATDTQYF
-,TRBV5-8,-,TRBJ2-5,TGTGCCAGCAGCTTGGGGATGGGGCCAGGGGACATCCAAGAGACCCAGTACTTC,CASSLGMGPGDIQETQYF
-,TRBV29-1,TRBD1,TRBJ2-1,TGCAGCGGAAAACAGGGGGCCGGAAATGAGCAGTTCTTC,CSGKQGAGNEQFF
-,TRBV11-2,-,TRBJ1-2,TGTGCCAGCAGCCGAACCTCGGTCCTCGGCTATGGCTACACCTTC,CASSRTSVLGYGYTF
once,TRBV18,-,TRBJ2-7,TGTGCCAGCTCACCCAGGGTAGGCGAGCAGTACTTC,CASSPRVGEQYF
-,TRBV4-1,TRBD2,TRBJ2-7,TGCGCCAGCAGCCTCAAGACTAGCGGGAGTTACGAGCAGTACTTC,CASSLKTSGSYEQYF
few,TRBV18,-,TRBJ1-4,TGTGCCAGCTCACCTGGACAGAGAAATGAAAAACTGTTTTTT,CASSPGQRNEKLFF
-,TRBV6-2/TRBV6-3,TRBD2,TRBJ2-1,TGTGCCAGCAGTTCCGTAGCGGGCAACGAGCAGTTCTTC,CASSSVAGNEQFF
-,TRBV10-2,-,TRBJ2-7,TGCGCCAGCAATTCCCAAGAGGAATCCTACGAGCAGTACTTC,CASNSQEESYEQYF
-,TRBV30,TRBD1,TRBJ1-2,TGTGCCTGTAGAGTACAGGGGGCAGGGGGCTACACCTTC,CACRVQGAGGYTF
-,TRBV12-3/TRBV12-4,-,TRBJ2-7,TGTGCCAGCGGGGGGGGCACCTACGAGCAGTACTTC,CASGGGTYEQYF
-,TRBV5-1,TRBD2,TRBJ2-2,TGCGCCAGCAGCTTGGGACTAGCGGGCCCAAACACCGGGGAGCTGTTTTTT,CASSLGLAGPNTGELFF